This TCR beta chain was captured by sequencing in a study of T cell clusters in autoimmune cytopenias (dated by TCRdb to the late 2010s). About the study as a whole: Healthy donor controls had a mean age of roughly 53 years and a median age of around 60 years, with about half of the roughly 45 female. A median TRB sequencing depth of roughly 47,000 reads per sample was reached, and a median of around 2,300 distinct TRB clonotypes per sample was obtained. For primary cytopenia, fewer than 30 age-matched healthy donors were used as controls, and for secondary cytopenia, about 15 age-matched CLL patients were used as controls. The study aimed to test whether autoimmune cytopenia patients carry a disease-specific immune repertoire signature usable as a blood-based biomarker. Alongside healthy, CLL and autoimmune hepatitis controls, autoimmune cytopenia patients had their peripheral blood TRB and IGH repertoires sequenced at active disease and again during treatment follow-up. Autoimmune hepatitis repertoires were compared against more than 20 age- and sex-matched healthy donors. Results and caveats for the whole study, not just this receptor: Healthy donors showed roughly 3-fold more exclusive TRB clusters than active autoimmune hepatitis patients, consistent with an autoimmunity-wide signature. A lack of physiological T cell clusters in primary autoimmune cytopenia patients was suggested by GLIPH, as 51 clusters were found to be exclusive to healthy donors versus roughly 18 exclusive to patients. The T cell clusters were only ever defined in silico, so experimental validation of their functional role was still needed. In the comparison of secondary cytopenia with CLL, no cluster-lack signature showed up, apparently because the dominant lymphoma-associated repertoire masked the signature. The TRB repertoire shifts, including less even repertoires in secondary cytopenia and CLL, mostly reflected lymphoma bias and not autoimmunity.

Multiplex PCR with a touch-down protocol amplified TRB rearrangements, with the TRB-A and TRB-B primer pools combined in a single tube. Two consecutive PCR reactions with Phusion HS II polymerase added Illumina adapters and sample indices to the amplicons. After gel purification with the NucleoSpin Gel and PCR Clean-up kit, the amplicons were quantified by Qubit and checked for quality on an Agilent 2100 Bioanalyzer. Sequencing of the libraries was done on an Illumina MiSeq with paired-end, single-indexed, 600-cycle runs. Per the source publication's procedure: Alignment and assembly of TRB reads were performed with MiXCR version 2.1.12 and the default MiXCR reference library. A clone was defined by each unique CDR3 nucleotide sequence, and the analysis included only productive sequences with two or more reads. Alpha-parameterized diversity profiles (alpha 0 to 5), including the Shannon (alpha 1) and Simpson (alpha 2) indices, were computed with an R script to assess repertoire diversity. The tcR package was used to compute combinatorial TRB VJ usage, and cohorts were compared on this usage by principal component analysis with ade4. GLIPH was used to cluster TCRbeta CDR3s in pairs of cohorts matched for age and read depth, and a Wilcoxon test was used to compare cluster frequencies. One entry per CDR3 protein sequence results from the TCRdb reprocessing of the reads, with DNA left out. These V and J calls originate from TCRdb's pipeline instead of the authors' own analysis. This sample's records show about 5,300 distinct CDR3 sequences. Roughly 15% of the sample rests with the top ten.

Each sample's TRB amplification started from about 250 ng of peripheral blood genomic DNA, which corresponds to tens of thousands of genome equivalents. This clonotype registers as medium-sized (0.01 to 0.1%) by frequency; no count is noted. This clone's antigen is unknown. These data were also filed under a second study, of T cell repertoires in aging, cancer and after chemotherapy. From that second study: Donors spanned six age groups from 30 or younger to 70 or older, with at least three individuals per group. Control TCR repertoires from healthy donors were recorded across several months to years, and re-sampling revealed clear clonal overlap. The complete dataset included approximately 8.8 million TCR reads. Compared with age-matched healthy donors, untreated patients with hematological or solid cancers had significantly lower TCR diversity and higher clonality in blood. In healthy donors, the decline in TCR diversity with age was mainly explained by loss of richness, whereas in cancer patients loss of evenness was also found to contribute. In both cancer cohorts, median generation probability rose over the chemotherapy interval, which suggests that the repertoire was reconstituted through rebound thymic output. According to the authors, the repertoire data do not permit conclusions about immunological memory after chemotherapy. To look at immunoaging and at how T cells reconstitute after chemotherapy, the study profiled TCR beta repertoires in peripheral blood from both healthy donors and cancer patients. Alongside 95 healthy donors serving as a reference group, the cohort included roughly 220 cancer patients, of whom roughly 92 had hematological cancers and about 130 had solid cancers. Processing of the TRB sequences was carried out with MiXCR versions 2.12 and 3.0.5. The repertoire metrics were Shannon diversity, evenness, clonality (defined as one minus evenness), and alpha-parameterized diversity profiles covering alpha 0 to 5. Generation probabilities of clones in paired pre- and post-chemotherapy samples were computed with the IGoR algorithm.

This receptor was identified in a human donor in good health. Sequencing input: peripheral blood.

The encoded CDR3 is CASTSGLAGGDTQYF. The sequence joins TRBV19 to TRBJ2-3; TCRdb gives TRBD2 as the D gene, but with no DNA this cannot be confirmed. According to the germline V gene (reference sequence), CDR1 reads LNHDA and CDR2 reads SQIVND. The CDR3 starts with the cysteine, ends with the phenylalanine, and has 15 residues. Only the protein sequence is given.